This paragraph covers one TCR beta chain sequence. Its matching antigen is unknown. The CDR3 contains 17 residues. The ends lost 3 bases at V and 1 base at J; junction bases unmatched: 8. CDR1 KGHSH and CDR2 LQKENI come from the germline V gene. Method: immunoSEQ multiplex PCR; TCRdb's copy keeps in-frame clones and lacks some. The sample carries around 2,000,000 clones, over 85% recorded once. The entry originates in a study of shared clonotypes between healthy human individuals. Study-level results: Exclusively blood specimens were collected; tissue repertoires likely differ.

The chain uses TRBV18 and TRBJ2-2; 7 bases are a match to TRBD2. The material sequenced was naive CD4+ T cells sorted from blood. Subset in this sample: CD45RA+ positively selected. This sequence was found in a man aged 18 to 30 in good health. This CDR3 reads CASSPLGGSLNTGELFF. The DNA for the CDR3 is TGTGCCAGCTCACCCCTCGGGGGGAGTCTGAACACCGGGGAGCTGTTTTTT.